The clone carrying this TCR beta chain appeared once. Profiled with immunoSEQ multiplex PCR; TCRdb holds only in-frame clones, not every one. The sample yields some 7,000 clones, about 97% seen once. Per sample, roughly 17,000 to 100,000 naive CD8+ cells were sorted. This sample stems from a study of naive CD8 T cells in extremely preterm neonates. In germline, CDR1 is SGHKS, CDR2 YYEKEE (reference sequence). J was trimmed by 0 bases and V by 4 bases; bases with no gene match: 11. The CDR3 runs 18 residues. The genes are TRBV5-5 and TRBJ1-3; 9 bases align to TRBD1. Material for sequencing was naive CD8+ T cells from blood. The TCR sequence derives from a human donor in good health. CDR3 in amino acids: CASSQGQGTKNSGNTIYF. CDR3 in DNA: TGTGCCAGCAGCCAGGGACAGGGAACGAAGAACTCTGGAAACACCATATATTTT.